This T cell receptor (beta chain) was observed in a study of T cells in Graves' hyperthyroidism and ophthalmopathy (dated by TCRdb to the late 2010s). Context from the whole study: Peripheral blood samples were taken at the time of initial diagnosis, prior to any treatment. A discovery cohort of roughly 100 patients, about 44 with Graves' ophthalmopathy and under 60 with stable Graves' hyperthyroidism, was used to find distinguishing TCR V-J signatures. Prospective prediction of ophthalmopathy was tested in an independent validation cohort consisting of some 20 hyperthyroidism patients and around 17 patients who later progressed to ophthalmopathy. The approximately 90 discovery patients were randomly split 7:3 into training and test sets. The study also compared thyroid tissue and blood T-cell repertoires from several Graves' hyperthyroidism patients. After blood sampling, hyperthyroidism patients were treated with methimazole at a starting dose of 30 mg daily, and ophthalmopathy patients were treated with high-dose intravenous methylprednisolone. The paper reports TCR Vbeta CDR3 sequencing of approximately 140 peripheral blood samples: approximately 41 ophthalmopathy, 75 to 80 hyperthyroidism and approximately 17 progressor patients.

Paper-wide results and their limitations: Sample size was not statistically predetermined, and investigators were not blinded to group allocation. Most expanded thyroid clonotypes (frequency above 0.001) were also detected in blood, suggesting blood repertoires may reflect thyroid immune responses. A model built on a 13 V-J signature distinguished ophthalmopathy from stable hyperthyroidism, reaching around 90% sensitivity and 81.08% specificity in cross-validation and 80%/75% in testing. In validation, the model predicted progression to ophthalmopathy with around 71% sensitivity and over 72% specificity, a median of approximately 6.5 months before onset.

This clonotype was counted only a few times. There is no known antigen for this receptor. No base quality information exists; no much larger clone differs at one position. Ophthalmopathy patients had moderately to severely active disease, Clinical Activity Score of at least 3, NOSPECS grade of at least 4, and duration under 3 months. Any patient with an uncontrolled infection, another autoimmune disease, pregnancy or lactation was excluded. Clinical symptoms, serum thyroxine and TRAb, thyroid ultrasound, and orbital computed tomography formed the basis for the diagnoses. PBMCs were separated from approximately 9.9 ml of fresh peripheral blood using Ficoll-Paque density gradient centrifugation. Total RNA was extracted with Trizol reagent, and quality was checked on an Agilent 2100 Bioanalyzer. Trimmed from V: 6 bases; trimmed from J: 4 bases; junction bases lacking a gene match: 6. Taken from the germline V gene (reference sequence), the CDR1 and CDR2 loops are DFQATT and SNEGSKA. Counted from cysteine to phenylalanine, this CDR3 has 14 amino acids. Kept here is only the CDR3 DNA, which spans 42 bases and is read in frame from base 1.

The TCR beta CDR3 regions were amplified from the RNA transcripts. The first round of RT-PCR for the TCR CDR3 was performed with the HTBI primer set and the Qiagen OneStep RT-PCR kit. Libraries were constructed in a second round of multiplex PCR, after which size selection and purification were performed. Sequencing of the libraries was done on an Illumina HiSeq2000 using paired-end 100 bp reads. In the paper's pipeline: Raw data were processed with SOAPnuke, discarding reads with adapters, uncalled bases, mean Phred below 15, or no exact constant-primer or identifier match. High-quality paired reads were merged with COPE v1.2.5, and unique nucleotide sequences were defined as clonotypes. Clonotypes were aligned to IMGT TRBV, TRBD and TRBJ reference segments using MiTCR v1.1. Analysis was restricted to V-J combinations with a frequency above 0.0001, which covered approximately 99% of repertoires. A TCS score was defined as the ratio of F50 (clonal expansion) to E x V (chaos), with BLOSUM62-based TCRdist applied between CDR3 peptides within each V-J. Welch's t-statistics and random forest reduced 514 V-J features to 13, which were used in a naive Bayes classifier (R e1071). The public reads were reprocessed in TCRdb via fastp at Q25 and MiXCR, keeping in-frame beta chains. Here each entry gathers all rows of one CDR3 protein and keeps the most common genes and DNA. The V and J calls and clone size are TCRdb's, not the authors'. This sample comprises roughly 250,000 distinct CDR3 sequences, roughly 22% of them detected only once. The top ten constitute around 65% of the sample.

Material for sequencing was blood. The sequence came from a man aged 25-45 years with Graves' ophthalmopathy. In this chain, TRBV20-1 is recombined with TRBJ2-1; 10 nucleotides in the junction match TRBD2. The DNA sequence is TGCAGTGCCCTTCGGACTAGCGGTTACAATGAGCAGTTCTTC. Translated, it reads CSALRTSGYNEQFF.